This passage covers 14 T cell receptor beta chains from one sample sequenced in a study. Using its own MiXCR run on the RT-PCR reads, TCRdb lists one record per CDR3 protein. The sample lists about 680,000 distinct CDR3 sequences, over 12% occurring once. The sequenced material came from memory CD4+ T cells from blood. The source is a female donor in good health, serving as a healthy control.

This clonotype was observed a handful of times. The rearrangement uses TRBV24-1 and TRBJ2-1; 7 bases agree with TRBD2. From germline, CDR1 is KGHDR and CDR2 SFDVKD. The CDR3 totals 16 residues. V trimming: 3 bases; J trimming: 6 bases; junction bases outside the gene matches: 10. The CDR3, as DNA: TGTGCCACCAGTGATAATACCGGGACTATTCGCAATGAGCAGTTCTTC. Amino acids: CATSDNTGTIRNEQFF.

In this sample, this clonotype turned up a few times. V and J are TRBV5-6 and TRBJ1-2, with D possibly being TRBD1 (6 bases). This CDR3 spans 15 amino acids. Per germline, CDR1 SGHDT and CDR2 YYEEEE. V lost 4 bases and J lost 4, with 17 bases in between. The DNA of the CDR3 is TGTGCCAGCAGCCAGGGCGGACAGCGGGCCTATGGCTACACCTTC. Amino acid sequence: CASSQGGQRAYGYTF.

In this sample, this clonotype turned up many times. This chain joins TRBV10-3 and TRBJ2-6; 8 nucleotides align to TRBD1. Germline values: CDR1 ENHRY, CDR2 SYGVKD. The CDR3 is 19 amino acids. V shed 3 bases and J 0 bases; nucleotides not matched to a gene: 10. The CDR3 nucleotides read TGTGCCATCAGTGATCCAGCCAGGGGGCTCGGCTCTGGGGCCAACGTCCTGACTTTC. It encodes CAISDPARGLGSGANVLTF.

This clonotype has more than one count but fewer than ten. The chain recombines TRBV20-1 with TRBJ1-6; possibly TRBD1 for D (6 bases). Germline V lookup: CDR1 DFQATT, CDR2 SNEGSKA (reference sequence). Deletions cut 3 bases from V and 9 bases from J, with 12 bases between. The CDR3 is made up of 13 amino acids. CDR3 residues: CSARGQGSSPLHF. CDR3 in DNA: TGCAGTGCTAGGGGGCAGGGGAGTTCACCCCTCCACTTT.

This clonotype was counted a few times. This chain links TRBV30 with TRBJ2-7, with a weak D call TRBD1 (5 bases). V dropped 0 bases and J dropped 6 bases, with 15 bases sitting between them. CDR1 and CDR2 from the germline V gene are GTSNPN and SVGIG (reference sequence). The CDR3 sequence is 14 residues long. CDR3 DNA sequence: TGTGCCTGGAGTGTAACCGGCCTTCAGGGCGAGCAGTACTTC. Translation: CAWSVTGLQGEQYF.

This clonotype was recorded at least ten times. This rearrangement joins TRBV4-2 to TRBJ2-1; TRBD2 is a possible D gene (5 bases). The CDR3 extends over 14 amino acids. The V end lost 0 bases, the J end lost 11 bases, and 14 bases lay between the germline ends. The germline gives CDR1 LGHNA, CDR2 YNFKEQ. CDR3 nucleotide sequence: TGTGCCAGCAGCCAAGATCTTATGGAGACTAAGCAGTTCTTC. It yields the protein CASSQDLMETKQFF.

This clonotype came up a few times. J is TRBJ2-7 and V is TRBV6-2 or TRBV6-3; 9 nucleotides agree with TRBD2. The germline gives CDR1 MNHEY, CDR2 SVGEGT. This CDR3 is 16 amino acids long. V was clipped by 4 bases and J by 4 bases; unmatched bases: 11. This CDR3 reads CASSFHSGSSRYEQYF. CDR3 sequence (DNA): TGTGCCAGCAGTTTTCATAGCGGGAGTTCCCGGTACGAGCAGTACTTC.

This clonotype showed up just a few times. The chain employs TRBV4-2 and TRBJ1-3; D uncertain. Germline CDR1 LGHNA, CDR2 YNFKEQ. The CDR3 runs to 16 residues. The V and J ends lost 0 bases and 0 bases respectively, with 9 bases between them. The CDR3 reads CASSQDSVRSGNTIYF. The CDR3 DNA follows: TGTGCCAGCAGCCAAGATTCCGTGCGCTCTGGAAACACCATATATTTT.

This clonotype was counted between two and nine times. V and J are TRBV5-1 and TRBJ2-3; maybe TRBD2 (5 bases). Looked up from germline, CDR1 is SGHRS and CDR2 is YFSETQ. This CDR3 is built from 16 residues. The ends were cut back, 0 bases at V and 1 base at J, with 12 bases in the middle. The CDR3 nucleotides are TGCGCCAGCAGCTTGGGTTTCGGGGAAGGCACAGATACGCAGTATTTT. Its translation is CASSLGFGEGTDTQYF.

Written as DNA, the CDR3 is TGTGCCAGCAGTACCGGGGGGTACGAAAAGTACTTC. As protein: CASSTGGYEKYF. The chain carries TRBV12-3 or TRBV12-4 and TRBJ2-7; 7 bases fit TRBD2. V lost 5 bases, J lost 11 bases, and 9 bases stayed unmatched. The CDR3 has 12 amino acids.

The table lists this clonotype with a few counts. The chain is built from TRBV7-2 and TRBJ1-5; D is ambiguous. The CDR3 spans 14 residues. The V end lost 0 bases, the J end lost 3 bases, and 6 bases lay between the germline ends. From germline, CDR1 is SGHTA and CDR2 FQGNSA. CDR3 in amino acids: CASSLARLNQPQHF. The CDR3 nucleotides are TGTGCCAGCAGCTTAGCGCGCCTCAATCAGCCCCAGCATTTT.

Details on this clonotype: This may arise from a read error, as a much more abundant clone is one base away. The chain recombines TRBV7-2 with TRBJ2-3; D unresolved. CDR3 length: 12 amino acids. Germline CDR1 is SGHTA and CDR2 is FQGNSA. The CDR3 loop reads CDSSSLYDTQYF. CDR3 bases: TGTGACAGCAGCTCCCTCTATGATACGCAGTATTTT.

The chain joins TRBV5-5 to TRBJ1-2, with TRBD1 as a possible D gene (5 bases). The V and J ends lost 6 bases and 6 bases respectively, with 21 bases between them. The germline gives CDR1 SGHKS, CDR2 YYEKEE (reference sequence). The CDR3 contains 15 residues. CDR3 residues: CASNPPGRIFHGYTF. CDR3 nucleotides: TGTGCCAGCAACCCTCCGGGACGGATATTTCATGGCTACACCTTC.

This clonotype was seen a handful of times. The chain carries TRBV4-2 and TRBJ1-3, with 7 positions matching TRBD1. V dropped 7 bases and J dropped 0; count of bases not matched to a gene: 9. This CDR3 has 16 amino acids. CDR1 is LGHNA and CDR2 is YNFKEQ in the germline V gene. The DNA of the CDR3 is TGTGCCAGCACCCGTCTGACAGGGAGCTCTGGAAACACCATATATTTT. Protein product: CASTRLTGSSGNTIYF.